Here is one T cell receptor beta chain with its context. Noted treatment: oral pan-JAK inhibitor, 5-10 mg twice daily. The CDR3 extends over 15 amino acids. Trimming shortened V by 7 bases and J by 4 bases, and 16 bases separated the two germline ends. Germline V gene data show CDR1 as SNHLY and CDR2 as FYNNEI. cDNA serving as the sequencing template came from extracted, reverse transcribed RNA. Sequenced by immunoSEQ multiplex PCR; TCRdb stores in-frame clones only, minus some. There are about 140,000 clones in the sample; roughly 82% occur only once, and around a quarter lies in the top ten. This specimen belongs to a study of CD8+ T cells in alopecia areata.

The sample in question was CD8+ T cells sorted from blood, obtained at week 4, from a patient treated with tofacitinib. The chain has TRBV2 and TRBJ2-2; D could derive from TRBD1 or TRBD2 (5 bases each). The clonotype was recovered from a human donor with alopecia areata. Written as DNA, the CDR3 is TGTGCCAGCATGGGACGTGGGGACGGCACCGGGGAGCTGTTTTTT. It encodes CASMGRGDGTGELFF.